This T cell receptor (beta chain) was obtained from a study of cytomegalovirus exposure and HLA in healthy donors. Sequencing was performed with immunoSEQ multiplex PCR; in TCRdb, only in-frame clones are kept and a portion is missing. The sample yields about 150,000 clones, 86% seen once. Study-wide findings and caveats: In the 95 to 150 validation repertoires, roughly 94% of cluster scores exceeded 0, per a later analysis.

The CDR3 runs to 15 residues. Trimming took 0 bases from V and 5 from J; bases not matched to a gene: 5. The germline V gene encodes CDR1 KGHSH and CDR2 LQKENI. On this clone: Its antigen is still unknown.

The receptor was derived from a human donor in good health. This chain uses TRBV18 with TRBJ2-3, with TRBD1 matching 7 bases. The specimen sequenced was PBMCs. The CDR3 sequence is CASSPPNPGGDTQYF. The CDR3 coding sequence is TGTGCCAGCTCACCACCGAATCCAGGGGGAGATACGCAGTATTTT.